This T cell receptor (beta chain) was identified in a study of early T cells in non-severe SARS-CoV-2 infection. Individual cDNA molecules each received unique molecular identifiers attached to them. In TCRdb, the 5' RACE reads were re-called with MiXCR into one record per CDR3 protein. The repertoire holds approximately 40,000 distinct CDR3 sequences, with roughly 11% as singletons. This sequence was found in an adult who was a healthcare worker with PCR-confirmed SARS-CoV-2 infection or an uninfected control (not recorded which). Sequencing was done on a sample of whole blood.

This CDR3 reads CSVGLYSYNEQFF. CDR3 sequence (DNA): TGCAGCGTAGGTCTTTACTCCTACAATGAGCAGTTCTTC. The chain employs TRBV29-1 and TRBJ2-1; D gene unclear. The CDR3 is 13 residues long. Trimming removed 6 bases from V and 0 bases from J, with 9 bases in between. CDR1 and CDR2 (germline): SQVTM, ANQGSEA.